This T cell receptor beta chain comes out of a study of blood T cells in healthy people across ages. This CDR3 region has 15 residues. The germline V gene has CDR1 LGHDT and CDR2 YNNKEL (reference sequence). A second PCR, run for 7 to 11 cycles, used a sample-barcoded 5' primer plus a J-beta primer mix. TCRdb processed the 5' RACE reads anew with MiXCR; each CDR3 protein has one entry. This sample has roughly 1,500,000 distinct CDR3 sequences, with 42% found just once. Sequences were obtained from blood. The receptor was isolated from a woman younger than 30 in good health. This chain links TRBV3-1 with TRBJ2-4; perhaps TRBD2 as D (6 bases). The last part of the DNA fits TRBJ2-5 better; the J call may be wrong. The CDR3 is CASSQAGRKKETQYF. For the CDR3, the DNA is TGTGCCAGCAGCCAGGCCGGGAGAAAAAAAGAGACCCAGTACTTC.